These 4 T cell receptor beta chains share one sample of origin, sequenced in a study of OX40 agonist ivuxolimab in advanced cancers. Sequencing used immunoSEQ multiplex PCR; TCRdb keeps in-frame clones, though not all of them. Of some 110,000 clones listed, about 90% are singletons. The sample was CD4+ or CD8+ T cells sorted from blood, taken in a trial of the OX40 agonist ivuxolimab. All receptors come from an adult with an advanced solid tumor such as melanoma, head and neck, liver or kidney cancer.

CDR3 sequence reads: CASSYVQGAEAFF. In DNA form, the CDR3 reads TGTGCCAGCAGTTACGTCCAGGGGGCTGAAGCTTTCTTT. The genes are TRBV6-5 and TRBJ1-1; 7 nucleotides align to TRBD1. V was clipped by 2 bases and J by 6 bases; unmatched bases: 3. The CDR3 loop spans 13 amino acids. In germline, CDR1 is MNHEY, CDR2 SVGAGI.

J is TRBJ2-3 and V is TRBV7-3; 9 bases line up with TRBD1. CDR1 SGHTA and CDR2 FQGTGA come from the germline V gene. The CDR3 spans 14 residues. Trimming removed 5 bases from V and 6 bases from J; junction bases left unmatched: 6. CDR3 amino acids: CASSAGQGGDTQYF. The CDR3 DNA sequence: TGTGCCAGCAGCGCGGGACAGGGCGGGGATACGCAGTATTTT. The entire variable domain, with the rest obtained from reference TRBV7-3 and TRBJ2-3, is as follows: GAGVSQTPSNKVTEKGKYVELRCDPISGHTALYWYRQSLGQGPEFLIYFQGTGAADDSGLPNDRFFAVRPEGSVSTLKIQRTERGDSAVYLCASSAGQGGDTQYFGPGTRLTVL.

The CDR3 is CASSGTGTSYEQYF. CDR3 nucleotide sequence: TGCGCCAGCAGCGGGACAGGAACTTCTTACGAGCAGTACTTC. The V call is TRBV5-1, the J call TRBJ2-7; TRBD1 matches 8 bases. The CDR3 is 14 amino acids. CDR1 and CDR2 from the germline V gene are SGHRS and YFSETQ. Trimming cost V 4 bases and J 4 bases; bases outside gene matches: 7.

The rearrangement joins TRBV4-3 to TRBJ2-1, with D unresolved. This CDR3 region has 15 residues. Germline assignment: CDR1 LGHNA and CDR2 YSLEER. Deletions cut 0 bases from V and 0 bases from J, with 6 bases between. The CDR3 loop is CASSQDWSSYNEQFF. For the CDR3, the DNA is TGCGCCAGCAGCCAAGACTGGTCCTCCTACAATGAGCAGTTCTTC.